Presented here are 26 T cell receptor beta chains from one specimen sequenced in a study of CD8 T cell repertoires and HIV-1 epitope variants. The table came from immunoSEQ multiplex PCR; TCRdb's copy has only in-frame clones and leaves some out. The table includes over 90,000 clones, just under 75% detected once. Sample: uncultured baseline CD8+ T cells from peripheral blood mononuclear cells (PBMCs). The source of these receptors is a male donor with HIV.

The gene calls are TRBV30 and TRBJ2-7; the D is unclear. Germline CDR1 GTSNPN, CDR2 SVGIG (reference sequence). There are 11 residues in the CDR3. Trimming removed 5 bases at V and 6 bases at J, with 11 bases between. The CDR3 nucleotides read TGTGCCTGGGGGGAAAGGACCGAGCAGTACTTC. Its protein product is CAWGERTEQYF.

Here the CDR3 reads CASSQGVGTSSYEQYF. In DNA, the CDR3 is TGTGCCAGCAGCCAAGGGGTCGGGACTAGCTCCTACGAGCAGTACTTC. The chain carries TRBV14 and TRBJ2-7; TRBD2 matches 8 bases. The ends lost 1 base at V and 0 bases at J; junction bases unmatched: 5. CDR1 is SGHDN and CDR2 is FVKESK in the germline V gene. This CDR3 spans 16 amino acids.

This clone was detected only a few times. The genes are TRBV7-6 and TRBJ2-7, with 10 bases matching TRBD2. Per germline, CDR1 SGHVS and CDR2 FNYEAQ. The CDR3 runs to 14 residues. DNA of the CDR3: TGTGCTTTGAAGCACGGACTAGCGGCCTACGAGCAGTACTTC. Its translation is CALKHGLAAYEQYF.

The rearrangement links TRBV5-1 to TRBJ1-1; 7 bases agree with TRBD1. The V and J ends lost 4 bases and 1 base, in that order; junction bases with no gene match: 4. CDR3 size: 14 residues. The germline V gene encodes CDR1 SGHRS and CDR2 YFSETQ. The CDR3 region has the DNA TGCGCCAGCAGCGGGGGACAGACGAACACTGAAGCTTTCTTT. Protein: CASSGGQTNTEAFF.

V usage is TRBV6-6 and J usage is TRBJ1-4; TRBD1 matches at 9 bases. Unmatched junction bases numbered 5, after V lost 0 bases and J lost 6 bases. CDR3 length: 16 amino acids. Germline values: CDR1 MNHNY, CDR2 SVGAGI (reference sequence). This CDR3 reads CASSYSGQGFDEKLFF. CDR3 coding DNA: TGTGCCAGCAGTTACTCGGGACAGGGATTCGATGAAAAACTGTTTTTT.

The CDR3 loop is CASSRGNEETQYF. As DNA, the CDR3 is TGTGCCAGTAGTAGGGGGAACGAAGAGACCCAGTACTTC. This chain connects TRBV19 to TRBJ2-5; tentatively, D is TRBD1 or TRBD2 (5 bases each). The ends were cut back, 4 bases at V and 3 bases at J, with 9 bases in the middle. Germline V gene data show CDR1 as LNHDA and CDR2 as SQIVND (reference sequence). The CDR3 has 13 residues.

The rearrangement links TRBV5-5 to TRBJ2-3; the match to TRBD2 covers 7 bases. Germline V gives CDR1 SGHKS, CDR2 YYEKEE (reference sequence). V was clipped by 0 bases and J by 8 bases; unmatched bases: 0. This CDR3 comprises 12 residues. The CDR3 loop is CASSLAGGTQYF. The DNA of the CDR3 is TGTGCCAGCAGCTTGGCGGGGGGTACGCAGTATTTT.

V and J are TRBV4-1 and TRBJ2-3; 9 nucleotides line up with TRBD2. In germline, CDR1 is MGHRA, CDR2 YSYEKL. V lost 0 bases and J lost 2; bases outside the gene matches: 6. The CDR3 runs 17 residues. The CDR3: CASSQDPLAGSTDTQYF. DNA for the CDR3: TGCGCCAGCAGCCAAGATCCCCTAGCGGGGTCCACAGATACGCAGTATTTT.

Written as DNA, the CDR3 is TGCGCCAGCAGCTCCCGTATGAACACTGAAGCTTTCTTT. Its translation: CASSSRMNTEAFF. This rearrangement joins TRBV4-1 to TRBJ1-1; D gene unclear. Trimming pared 5 bases from V and 0 bases from J, leaving 7 bases between. CDR1 and CDR2 from the germline V gene are MGHRA and YSYEKL. This CDR3 contains 13 residues.

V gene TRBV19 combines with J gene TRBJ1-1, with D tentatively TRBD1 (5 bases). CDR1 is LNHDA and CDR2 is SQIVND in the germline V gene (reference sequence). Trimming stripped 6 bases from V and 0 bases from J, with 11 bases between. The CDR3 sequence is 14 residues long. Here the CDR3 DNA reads TGTGCCAGTAGGTCCCAGGGATTGAACACTGAAGCTTTCTTT. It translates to CASRSQGLNTEAFF.

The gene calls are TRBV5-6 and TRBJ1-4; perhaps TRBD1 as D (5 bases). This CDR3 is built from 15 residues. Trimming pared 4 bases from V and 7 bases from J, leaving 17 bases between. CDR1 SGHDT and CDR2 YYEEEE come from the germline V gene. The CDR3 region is CASSGMGERGEKLFF. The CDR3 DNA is TGTGCCAGCAGCGGGATGGGGGAGAGGGGTGAAAAACTGTTTTTT.

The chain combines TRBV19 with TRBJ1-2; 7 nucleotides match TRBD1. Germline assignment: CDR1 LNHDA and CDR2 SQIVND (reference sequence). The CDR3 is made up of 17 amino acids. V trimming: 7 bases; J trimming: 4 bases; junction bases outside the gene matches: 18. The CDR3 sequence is CASTQPKLSGTVYGYTF. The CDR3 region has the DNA TGTGCCAGTACCCAACCAAAACTCTCCGGGACAGTCTATGGCTACACCTTC.

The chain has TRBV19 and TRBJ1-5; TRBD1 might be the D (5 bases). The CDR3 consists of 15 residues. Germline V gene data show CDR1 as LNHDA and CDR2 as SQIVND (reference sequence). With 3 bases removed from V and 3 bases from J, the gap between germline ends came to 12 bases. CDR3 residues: CASSIGRQPNQPQHF. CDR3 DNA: TGTGCCAGTAGTATCGGCCGACAGCCCAATCAGCCCCAGCATTTT.

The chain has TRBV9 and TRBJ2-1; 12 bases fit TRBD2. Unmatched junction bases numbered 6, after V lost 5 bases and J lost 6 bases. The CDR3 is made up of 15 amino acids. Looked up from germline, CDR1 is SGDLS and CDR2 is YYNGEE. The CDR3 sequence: CASRETSGSANEQFF. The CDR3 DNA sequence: TGTGCCAGCAGAGAGACTAGCGGGAGTGCCAATGAGCAGTTCTTC.

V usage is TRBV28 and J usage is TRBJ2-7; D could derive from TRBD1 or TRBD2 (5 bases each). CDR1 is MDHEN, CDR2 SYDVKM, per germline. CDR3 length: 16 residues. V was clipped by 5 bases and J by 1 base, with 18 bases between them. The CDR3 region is CASSVSSGTVSYEQYF. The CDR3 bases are TGTGCCAGCAGTGTATCCTCCGGGACGGTGTCCTACGAGCAGTACTTC.

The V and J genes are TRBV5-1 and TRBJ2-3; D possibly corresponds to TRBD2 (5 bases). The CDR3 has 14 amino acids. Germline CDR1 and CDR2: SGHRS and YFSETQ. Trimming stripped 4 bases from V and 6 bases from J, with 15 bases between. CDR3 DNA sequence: TGCGCCAGCAGCCACTACGGAGGTGGCGATACGCAGTATTTT. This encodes CASSHYGGGDTQYF.

This CDR3 reads CASSQSSAPASGNTIYF. The CDR3 nucleotides are TGTGCCAGCAGCCAATCCTCGGCGCCGGCCTCTGGAAACACCATATATTTT. The chain has TRBV7-2 and TRBJ1-3; D is uncertain. Trimming shortened V by 5 bases and J by 0 bases, and 17 bases separated the two germline ends. Germline CDR1 is SGHTA and CDR2 is FQGNSA. The CDR3 contains 17 residues.

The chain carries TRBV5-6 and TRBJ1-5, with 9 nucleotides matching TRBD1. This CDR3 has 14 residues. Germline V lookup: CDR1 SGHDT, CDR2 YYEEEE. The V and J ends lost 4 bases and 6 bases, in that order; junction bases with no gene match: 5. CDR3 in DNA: TGTGCCAGCAGCCCCGGGACAGGGATTCAGCCCCAGCATTTT. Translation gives CASSPGTGIQPQHF. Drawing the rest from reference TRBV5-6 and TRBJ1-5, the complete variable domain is DAGVTQSPTHLIKTRGQQVTLRCSPKSGHDTVSWYQQALGQGPQFIFQYYEEEERQRGNFPDRFSGHQFPNYSSELNVNALLLGDSALYLCASSPGTGIQPQHFGDGTRLSIL.

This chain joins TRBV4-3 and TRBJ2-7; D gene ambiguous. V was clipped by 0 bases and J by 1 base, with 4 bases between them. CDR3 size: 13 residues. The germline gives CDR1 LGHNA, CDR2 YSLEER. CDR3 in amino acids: CASSQDRSYEQYF. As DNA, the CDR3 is TGCGCCAGCAGCCAAGACAGATCCTACGAGCAGTACTTC.

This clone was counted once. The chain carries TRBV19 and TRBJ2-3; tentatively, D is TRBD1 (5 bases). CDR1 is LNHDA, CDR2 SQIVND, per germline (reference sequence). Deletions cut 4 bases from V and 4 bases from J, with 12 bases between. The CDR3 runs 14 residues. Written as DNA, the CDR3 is TGTGCCAGTAGTAGGTCAGGGCGGTCAGATACGCAGTATTTT. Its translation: CASSRSGRSDTQYF.

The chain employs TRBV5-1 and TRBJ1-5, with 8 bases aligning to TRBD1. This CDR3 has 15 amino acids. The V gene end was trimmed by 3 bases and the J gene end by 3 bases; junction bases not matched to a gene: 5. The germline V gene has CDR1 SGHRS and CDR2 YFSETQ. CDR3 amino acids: CASSSGQGHNQPQHF. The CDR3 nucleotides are TGCGCCAGCAGCTCCGGACAGGGTCACAATCAGCCCCAGCATTTT.

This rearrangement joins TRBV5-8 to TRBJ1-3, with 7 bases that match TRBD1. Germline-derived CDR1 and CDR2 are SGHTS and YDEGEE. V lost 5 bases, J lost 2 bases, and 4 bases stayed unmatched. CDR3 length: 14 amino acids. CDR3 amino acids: CASRMTGTGNTIYF. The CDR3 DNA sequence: TGTGCCAGCAGAATGACAGGGACTGGAAACACCATATATTTT.

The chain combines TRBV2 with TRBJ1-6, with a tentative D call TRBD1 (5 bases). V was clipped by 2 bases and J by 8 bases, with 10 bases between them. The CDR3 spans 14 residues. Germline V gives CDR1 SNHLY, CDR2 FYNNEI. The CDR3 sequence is CASSERQGDSPLHF. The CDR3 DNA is TGTGCCAGCAGTGAACGGCAGGGCGATTCACCCCTCCACTTT.

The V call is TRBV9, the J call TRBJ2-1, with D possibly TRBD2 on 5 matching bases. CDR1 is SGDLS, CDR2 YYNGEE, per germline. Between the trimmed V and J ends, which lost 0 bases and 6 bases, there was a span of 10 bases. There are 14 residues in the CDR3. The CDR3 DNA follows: TGTGCCAGCAGCGTAGGGTCAGAGGGCAATGAGCAGTTCTTC. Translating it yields CASSVGSEGNEQFF.

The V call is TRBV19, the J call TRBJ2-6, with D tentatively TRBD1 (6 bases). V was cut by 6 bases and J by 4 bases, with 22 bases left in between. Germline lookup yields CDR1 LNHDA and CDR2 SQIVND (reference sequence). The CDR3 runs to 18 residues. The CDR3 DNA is TGTGCCAGTAGCCCGGCCGGGACAAAAGCCCTGGGGGCCAACGTCCTGACTTTC. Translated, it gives CASSPAGTKALGANVLTF.

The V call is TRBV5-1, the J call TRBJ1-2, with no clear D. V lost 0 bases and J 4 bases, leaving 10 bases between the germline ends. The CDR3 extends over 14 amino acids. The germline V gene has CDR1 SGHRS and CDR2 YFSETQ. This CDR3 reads CASSLDSNSYGYTF. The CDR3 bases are TGCGCCAGCAGCTTGGACAGCAATTCCTATGGCTACACCTTC.